Listed here are 24 T cell receptor beta chains from one sample, sequenced in a study of shared clonotypes between healthy human individuals (dated by TCRdb to the early 2020s). Receptor amplification or capture employed the immunoSEQ multiplex PCR assay. TCRdb stores this immuneACCESS table with in-frame sequences only. Part of the clones is absent; in the studies checked, under half of the shortfall reflects unresolved V genes, and no reason is known for the rest. This sample gives over 2 million clones in total; about 95% of them show up just once. 0.9% to 1.4% of the sample rests with the top ten. CD8 naive samples consisted of CD45RO-negative cells that were positively selected for CCR7, yielding a CD45RA+CCR7+ population without TemRA cells. The source material was naive CD8+ T cells sorted from blood. This specimen's cell subset or site label, interpreted: CD45RA+CCR7+. The receptor source for this set is a man between 18 and 35 years old in good health.

As to this clone: Other DNA sequences in this sample translate to the same CDR3. The chain links TRBV4-1 to TRBJ2-7; D remains ambiguous. CDR3 length: 13 residues. Germline V gene lookup returns CDR1 MGHRA and CDR2 YSYEKL. The germline V and J ends were trimmed by 0 bases and 3 bases, with 6 bases remaining between them. As DNA, the CDR3 is TGCGCCAGCAGCCAAGAGGCTGACTACGAGCAGTACTTC. It codes for CASSQEADYEQYF.

This clone was picked up one time. The chain carries TRBV7-9 and TRBJ2-1; 8 bases are a match to TRBD2. The CDR3 has 16 amino acids. Germline V gene lookup returns CDR1 SEHNR and CDR2 FQNEAQ (reference sequence). V lost 7 bases and J lost 5; bases outside the gene matches: 13. The CDR3 DNA is TGTGCCAGCATCCCAGCTCCGGGGGGGCCTCACAATGAGCAGTTCTTC. Protein: CASIPAPGGPHNEQFF.

Notes on this clone: The same CDR3 also results from other DNA sequences found in this sample. The chain links TRBV9 to TRBJ2-7; TRBD1 agrees at 8 bases. With V trimmed by 2 bases and J by 3 bases, 4 bases remained unmatched. There are 14 residues in the CDR3. Germline CDR1 is SGDLS and CDR2 is YYNGEE. The CDR3 bases are TGTGCCAGCAGCGTGGGTGACAGGGGCTACGAGCAGTACTTC. Its translation: CASSVGDRGYEQYF.

The chain has TRBV10-2 and TRBJ2-3; 7 bases are shared with TRBD2. The length of the CDR3 is 17 residues. V was pared by 3 bases and J by 1 base, with 10 bases of the junction left unmatched. CDR1 is WSHSY and CDR2 is SAAADI in the germline V gene. CDR3 sequence (DNA): TGCGCCAGCAGTGAAGAGATAGGCGGGGGTGGCACAGATACGCAGTATTTT. Translating gives CASSEEIGGGGTDTQYF.

This rearrangement joins TRBV7-9 to TRBJ2-1; a possible D gene is TRBD2 (6 bases). Germline V gene data show CDR1 as SEHNR and CDR2 as FQNEAQ (reference sequence). V lost 5 bases and J lost 5, with 13 bases in between. The CDR3 consists of 14 residues. The chain's CDR3 is CASSNGGMDNEQFF. The CDR3 DNA reads TGTGCCAGCAGCAATGGGGGGATGGACAATGAGCAGTTCTTC.

This sequence joins TRBV9 and TRBJ2-2; D is perhaps TRBD1 (5 bases). The CDR3 has 13 amino acids. Germline values: CDR1 SGDLS, CDR2 YYNGEE. V was clipped by 4 bases and J by 10 bases, with 14 bases between them. CDR3 nucleotide sequence: TGTGCCAGCAGCCTACGGACATCCGAGGAGCTGTTTTTT. It specifies CASSLRTSEELFF.

The J gene is TRBJ1-1, the V gene TRBV4-1; D is perhaps TRBD1 (5 bases). V was clipped by 1 base and J by 4 bases, with 16 bases between them. The CDR3 contains 16 residues. CDR1 is MGHRA and CDR2 is YSYEKL in the germline V gene. The CDR3 sequence: CASSQVSGRAGTEAFF. The CDR3 DNA sequence: TGCGCCAGCAGCCAAGTTAGCGGCAGGGCGGGCACTGAAGCTTTCTTT.

The chain joins TRBV5-1 to TRBJ2-7, with D maybe TRBD2 (5 bases). CDR3 length: 14 residues. The V gene's germline CDR1 is SGHRS and CDR2 YFSETQ. The V gene lost 6 bases and the J gene lost 5 bases, with 18 bases spanning the gap. CDR3 sequence reads: CASTSIGESHEQYF. In DNA form, the CDR3 reads TGCGCCAGCACCTCCATCGGGGAGAGCCACGAGCAGTACTTC. Drawing the rest from reference TRBV5-1 and TRBJ2-7, the complete variable domain is KAGVTQTPRYLIKTRGQQVTLSCSPISGHRSVSWYQQTPGQGLQFLFEYFSETQRNKGNFPGRFSGRQFSNSRSEMNVSTLELGDSALYLCASTSIGESHEQYFGPGTRLTVT.

The rearrangement joins TRBV18 to TRBJ2-7; 7 bases match TRBD2. The CDR3 totals 15 residues. After removal of 6 bases from V and 1 base from J, the junction contained 9 bases not matched to a gene. Germline CDR1 is KGHSH and CDR2 is LQKENI. CDR3 nucleotides: TGTGCCAGCTCCCCGGAAGCAGCGGGATCCTACGAGCAGTACTTC. Amino acids: CASSPEAAGSYEQYF.

This clone was recorded once. The CDR3 coding sequence is TGTGCTAGTGGTTTGTCGGCGGGCATGGGGACTGAAGCTTTCTTT. Translated, it gives CASGLSAGMGTEAFF. The rearrangement joins TRBV12-5 to TRBJ1-1; D unclear. Germline values: CDR1 LGHNT, CDR2 FRNRAP. The CDR3 consists of 15 residues. V lost 2 bases, J lost 5 bases, and 15 bases lay in between.

This clone was seen only once. V and J are TRBV15 and TRBJ1-1; the D gene is possibly TRBD1 (5 bases). Germline lookup yields CDR1 LNHNV and CDR2 YYDKDF (reference sequence). V was trimmed by 0 bases and J by 0 bases, leaving 11 bases between them. The CDR3 is 16 amino acids. The CDR3 region is CATSRDRGALNTEAFF. The DNA for the CDR3 is TGTGCCACCAGCAGAGATCGAGGGGCCCTGAACACTGAAGCTTTCTTT. The full variable domain, completed using reference TRBV15 and TRBJ1-1, is DAMVIQNPRYQVTQFGKPVTLSCSQTLNHNVMYWYQQKSSQAPKLLFHYYDKDFNNEADTPDNFQSRRPNTSFCFLDIRSPGLGDTAMYLCATSRDRGALNTEAFFGQGTRLTVV.

The chain couples TRBV7-9 to TRBJ2-7; D possibly corresponds to TRBD1 (5 bases). Trimming pared 1 base from V and 5 bases from J, leaving 9 bases between. The CDR3 is 13 residues long. Looked up from germline, CDR1 is SEHNR and CDR2 is FQNEAQ (reference sequence). In nucleotides, the CDR3 is TGTGCCAGCAGCTTAGGAAGGGGAAACGAGCAGTACTTC. Amino acid sequence: CASSLGRGNEQYF.

This chain uses TRBV19 with TRBJ2-2, with D maybe TRBD1 (5 bases). There are 14 residues in the CDR3. Trimming removed 7 bases from V and 1 base from J, with 10 bases in between. CDR1 and CDR2 from the germline V gene are LNHDA and SQIVND (reference sequence). The CDR3 protein is CASNWQGNTGELFF. CDR3 DNA sequence: TGTGCCAGTAATTGGCAGGGGAACACCGGGGAGCTGTTTTTT.

On this clone: The junction does not match germline at one end; this may be a read error. The V call is TRBV5-4, the J call TRBJ2-7; D may be TRBD1 (6 bases). Per the germline V gene, CDR1 is SGHNT and CDR2 is YYREEE (reference sequence). This CDR3 has 15 amino acids. The CDR3 DNA reads as TGTGCCGGCAGAGACAGAGGGACATTCCCCGACGAGCAGTACTTC. As protein: CAGRDRGTFPDEQYF. The full variable domain, rest sourced from reference TRBV5-4 and TRBJ2-7, is ETGVTQSPTHLIKTRGQQVTLRCSSQSGHNTVSWYQQALGQGPQFIFQYYREEENGRGNFPPRFSGLQFPNYSSELNVNALELDDSALYLCAGRDRGTFPDEQYFGPGTRLTVT.

V is TRBV27 and J is TRBJ2-3; unclear D gene. The V gene lost 8 bases and the J gene lost 1 base, with 10 bases spanning the gap. CDR1 and CDR2 from the germline V gene are MNHEY and SMNVEV (reference sequence). The CDR3 is 13 residues long. CDR3 protein: CASLGRGTDTQYF. The CDR3 nucleotides are TGTGCCAGCTTAGGTAGGGGCACAGATACGCAGTATTTT.

The chain is built from TRBV9 and TRBJ2-2; D remains unclear. CDR1 and CDR2 (germline): SGDLS, YYNGEE. Trimming shortened V by 2 bases and J by 7 bases, and 9 bases separated the two germline ends. CDR3 size: 13 residues. In nucleotides, the CDR3 is TGTGCCAGCAGCGTTTATGGTATCGGGGAGCTGTTTTTT. Its translation: CASSVYGIGELFF.

The chain uses TRBV29-1 and TRBJ1-2, with D unresolved. The length of the CDR3 is 16 residues. Per the germline V gene, CDR1 is SQVTM and CDR2 is ANQGSEA. V gave up 0 bases and J gave up 4 bases, with 18 bases separating them. CDR3 bases: TGCAGCGTTGAAGATCAAGGACGGCAGCCTGGCTATGGCTACACCTTC. Translated, it gives CSVEDQGRQPGYGYTF.

V is TRBV18 and J is TRBJ2-7, with 11 bases matching TRBD1. The ends lost 0 bases at V and 4 bases at J; junction bases unmatched: 2. This CDR3 region has 15 residues. Per the germline V gene, CDR1 is KGHSH and CDR2 is LQKENI. Here the CDR3 DNA reads TGTGCCAGCTCACCACCAGGGACAGGGGGGTACGAGCAGTACTTC. It specifies CASSPPGTGGYEQYF.

CDR3 coding DNA: TGTGCCAGCGGACCCGATCTGGGAAACTACGAGCAGTACTTC. Translating it yields CASGPDLGNYEQYF. The gene calls are TRBV27 and TRBJ2-7; unclear D gene. Germline assignment: CDR1 MNHEY and CDR2 SMNVEV (reference sequence). Trimming took off 8 bases at V and 3 bases at J, with 17 bases between the two ends. The CDR3 is 14 residues long.

The chain joins TRBV2 to TRBJ2-5; D remains ambiguous. Germline CDR1 and CDR2: SNHLY and FYNNEI. V was clipped by 3 bases and J by 5 bases, with 13 bases between them. This CDR3 comprises 14 residues. This chain's CDR3 is CASSDGPRPETQYF. The DNA for the CDR3 is TGTGCCAGCAGTGACGGACCCCGGCCGGAGACCCAGTACTTC.

The V gene is TRBV5-6, the J gene TRBJ2-4; D gene ambiguous. This CDR3 contains 16 residues. V was pared by 0 bases and J by 1 base, with 11 bases between. Germline V CDR1 and CDR2: SGHDT, YYEEEE. CDR3 in DNA: TGTGCCAGCAGCTTGGACCAAGGGATCGCCAAAAACATTCAGTACTTC. Translated: CASSLDQGIAKNIQYF.

The rearrangement uses TRBV7-9 and TRBJ2-7; 8 nucleotides line up with TRBD1. The CDR3 runs to 15 residues. With V trimmed by 8 bases and J by 3 bases, 12 bases remained unmatched. Germline V CDR1 and CDR2: SEHNR, FQNEAQ (reference sequence). The CDR3 reads CASAPGTGTIYEQYF. The CDR3 nucleotides are TGTGCCAGCGCTCCCGGGACAGGAACCATCTACGAGCAGTACTTC.

CDR3 sequence (DNA): TGTGCCAGCAGCGGGGGCGCGTACCCTCAAGAGACCCAGTACTTC. Protein sequence: CASSGGAYPQETQYF. J is TRBJ2-5 and V is TRBV2; D might be TRBD1 or TRBD2, each matching 6 bases. Germline CDR1 SNHLY, CDR2 FYNNEI. Trimming removed 6 bases at V and 2 bases at J, with 16 bases between. This CDR3 region has 15 residues.

The rearrangement joins TRBV4-1 to TRBJ1-6; perhaps TRBD1 as D (5 bases). The V end was cut by 2 bases, the J end by 5 bases, with 10 bases between. CDR1 and CDR2 from the germline V gene are MGHRA and YSYEKL. The CDR3 runs to 15 residues. CDR3: CASSQLRGDNSPLHF. As DNA, the CDR3 is TGCGCCAGCAGCCAACTGCGGGGGGATAATTCACCCCTCCACTTT.